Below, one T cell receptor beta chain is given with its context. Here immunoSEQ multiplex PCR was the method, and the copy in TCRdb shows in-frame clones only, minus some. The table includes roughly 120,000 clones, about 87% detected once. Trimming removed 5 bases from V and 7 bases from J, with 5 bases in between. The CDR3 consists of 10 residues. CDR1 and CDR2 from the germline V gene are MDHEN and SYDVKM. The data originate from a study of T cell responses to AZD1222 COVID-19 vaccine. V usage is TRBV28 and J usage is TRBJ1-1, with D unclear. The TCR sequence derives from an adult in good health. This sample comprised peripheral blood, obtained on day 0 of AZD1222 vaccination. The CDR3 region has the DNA TGTGCCAGCAGTCCCTGTGAAGCTTTCTTT. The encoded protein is CASSPCEAFF. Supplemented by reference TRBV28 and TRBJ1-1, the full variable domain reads DVKVTQSSRYLVKRTGEKVFLECVQDMDHENMFWYRQDPGLGLRLIYFSYDVKMKEKGDIPEGYSVSREKKERFSLILESASTNQTSMYLCASSPCEAFFGQGTRLTVV.